This entry lists 12 T cell receptor beta chains sequenced from one sample in a study of T cell changes during pregnancy in multiple sclerosis (dated by TCRdb to the late 2010s). Library preparation employed the immunoSEQ multiplex PCR assay. The clones in this table, taken by TCRdb from immuneACCESS, are in-frame only. Not every clone is retained; where verified, under half of the shortfall comes from an unresolved V gene, and the cause of the rest is unknown. A total of more than 55,000 clones appear in this sample, around 94% of them only once. The ten largest account for roughly 1.2% of the sample. This material consisted of peripheral blood, taken in the third trimester of pregnancy. The receptor source for this set is a female donor with multiple sclerosis, enrolled in a pregnancy study.

Concerning this clone: At one end, the junction sequence differs from germline, possibly due to a read error. This chain connects TRBV10-1 to TRBJ1-5; 7 nucleotides agree with TRBD1. Per germline, CDR1 WNHNN and CDR2 SYGVQD (reference sequence). The CDR3 is made up of 14 amino acids. The CDR3 region has the DNA TGCGCCAGCAGGGGGACAGCTCGAGGTCAGCTCCAGCATTTT. It yields the protein CASRGTARGQLQHF.

The chain links TRBV2 to TRBJ2-7; 10 bases map to TRBD2. CDR1 and CDR2 (germline): SNHLY, FYNNEI. The V and J ends lost 8 bases and 2 bases, in that order; junction bases with no gene match: 3. This CDR3 has 13 residues. In DNA form, the CDR3 reads TGTGCCAGCGTAACTAGCGGGGCCTACGAGCAGTACTTC. Protein sequence: CASVTSGAYEQYF.

The chain is built from TRBV6-6 and TRBJ1-5; D is possibly TRBD1 (5 bases). Germline-derived CDR1 and CDR2 are MNHNY and SVGAGI (reference sequence). V was cut by 2 bases and J by 0 bases, with 8 bases left in between. The CDR3 length is 15 residues. CDR3 sequence reads: CASSYGAHSNQPQHF. As DNA, the CDR3 is TGTGCCAGCAGTTACGGGGCCCATAGCAATCAGCCCCAGCATTTT.

V usage is TRBV6-5 and J usage is TRBJ2-1; 9 bases map to TRBD2. CDR1 and CDR2 from the germline V gene are MNHEY and SVGAGI. V shed 2 bases and J 6 bases; nucleotides not matched to a gene: 5. The CDR3 spans 15 residues. CDR3 amino acids: CASSYHSGSGNEQFF. The CDR3 DNA reads TGTGCCAGCAGTTACCATAGCGGGAGTGGCAATGAGCAGTTCTTC.

This clone appeared a few times. The rearrangement joins TRBV7-2 to TRBJ2-2, with D possibly matching TRBD1 (5 bases). The CDR3 runs to 15 residues. CDR1 and CDR2 from the germline V gene are SGHTA and FQGNSA. The V and J ends lost 2 bases and 4 bases respectively, with 11 bases between them. The CDR3 region is CASSLSRGATGELFF. Written as DNA, the CDR3 is TGTGCCAGCAGCTTATCAAGGGGTGCCACCGGGGAGCTGTTTTTT.

In this sample, this clone turned up once. The CDR3 DNA reads as TGTGCCAGTAGTATACCCCAGGGCGGCCGAGGCTATGGCTACACCTTC. Its translation is CASSIPQGGRGYGYTF. The chain uses TRBV19 and TRBJ1-2; possible D gene TRBD1, 5 bases. The CDR3 is made up of 16 amino acids. Trimming took off 2 bases at V and 4 bases at J, with 17 bases between the two ends. Germline V lookup: CDR1 LNHDA, CDR2 SQIVND (reference sequence).

This chain uses TRBV5-6 with TRBJ2-1, with TRBD2 identical over 12 bases. Per the germline V gene, CDR1 is SGHDT and CDR2 is YYEEEE. V trimming: 4 bases; J trimming: 8 bases; junction bases outside the gene matches: 4. The CDR3 sequence is 14 residues long. CDR3 nucleotide sequence: TGTGCCAGCAGCCTAGCGGGAGGGTTCGATGAGCAGTTCTTC. Encoded protein: CASSLAGGFDEQFF.

The V and J genes are TRBV28 and TRBJ1-2; a weak D match, TRBD1 (5 bases). The CDR3 loop spans 14 amino acids. V was trimmed by 8 bases and J by 7 bases, leaving 20 bases between them. CDR1 is MDHEN and CDR2 is SYDVKM in the germline V gene. The CDR3 DNA reads as TGTGCCAGCTCGATGGGAAGTCTCCAGGGTGGCTACACCTTC. Translating gives CASSMGSLQGGYTF.

The chain joins TRBV5-1 to TRBJ1-2; the D is unclear. Trimming left V 0 bases short and J 8 bases short, with 11 bases between. CDR1 SGHRS and CDR2 YFSETQ come from the germline V gene. This CDR3 has 13 residues. The CDR3 bases are TGCGCCAGCAGCTTGGTCAGTCGCTTAGGCTACACCTTC. This gives the protein CASSLVSRLGYTF.

The chain uses TRBV27 and TRBJ1-5; TRBD1 agrees at 7 bases. J gave up 1 base and V 6 bases, and 6 bases lay outside the gene matches. The CDR3 has 15 residues. From germline, CDR1 is MNHEY and CDR2 SMNVEV (reference sequence). The CDR3 loop is CASRRTGESNQPQHF. The CDR3 DNA reads TGTGCCAGCAGGCGGACAGGAGAGAGCAATCAGCCCCAGCATTTT.

V is TRBV6-5 and J is TRBJ1-2; tentatively, D is TRBD1 (6 bases). Germline loops: CDR1 MNHEY, CDR2 SVGAGI. Trimming shortened V by 6 bases and J by 5 bases, and 13 bases separated the two germline ends. This CDR3 contains 13 residues. The CDR3 loop is CASSRTASYGYTF. In nucleotides, the CDR3 is TGTGCCAGCAGCCGGACAGCATCATATGGCTACACCTTC.

The rearrangement joins TRBV6-4 to TRBJ2-1; a weak D match, TRBD2 (5 bases). Trimming cost V 2 bases and J 7 bases, with 18 bases left between them. The CDR3 contains 16 residues. Germline V gene lookup returns CDR1 MRHNA and CDR2 SNTAGT. CDR3 sequence (DNA): TGTGCCAGCAGTGACCACAGCGGAACCGCGTATAATGAGCAGTTCTTC. This sequence encodes CASSDHSGTAYNEQFF.